The sequence of this TCR beta chain was determined in a study of regulatory T cells in long-lasting Graves disease. CDR3 length: 17 amino acids. Trimming removed 1 base from V and 2 bases from J, with 16 bases in between. CDR1 and CDR2 from the germline V gene are SEHNR and FQNEAQ (reference sequence). CDR3 regions were amplified by Arm-PCR using iRepertoire HTBI primers to build TCR beta libraries. TCRdb reanalysed the multiplex PCR reads using MiXCR and keeps one entry per CDR3 protein. This table holds roughly 530,000 distinct CDR3 sequences, around 15% found once. The sample's time point: newly diagnosed GD, antithyroid drugs for less than 3 months. With RNA extracted from PBMCs as input, the TCR library was made. This clonotype was found a few times. These data were also filed under a second study, of T cells in Graves' hyperthyroidism and ophthalmopathy. This second study notes: When the TCR CDR3 underwent first-round RT-PCR, the HTBI primer set was used.

The TCR was taken from a woman aged 35-65 years with Graves disease. The V call is TRBV7-9, the J call TRBJ2-3; the D call may be TRBD1 or TRBD2 (6 bases each). Sequencing used peripheral blood mononuclear cells (PBMCs), obtained at new diagnosis, from a patient treated with antithyroid drugs. The DNA for the CDR3 is TGTGCCAGCAGCTTAGGATGGGGGGACACCCTCACAGATACGCAGTATTTT. Its protein is CASSLGWGDTLTDTQYF.